This TCR beta chain appears in the sequencing data of a study of blood T cell repertoires in COVID-19. Study overall: T cells, B-cell-depleted T cells, or PBMCs supplied cDNA or gDNA.

Looked up from germline, CDR1 is SGDLS and CDR2 is YYNGEE. The CDR3 contains 12 residues. With 7 bases removed from V and 2 bases from J, the gap between germline ends came to 9 bases. In the original processing: Nucleated cell number was recorded as an estimate derived from reference gene primer amplification. Sequencing used immunoSEQ multiplex PCR; TCRdb keeps in-frame clones, though not all of them. That table is the source of V, J and clone size, and D and trimming were worked out from the DNA. The sample shows some 140,000 clones, 80% to 85% of them seen only once. This chain links TRBV9 with TRBJ1-2; weak D call: TRBD1 (6 bases). Input material: peripheral blood. This TCR was sampled from a man in his sixties with acute or convalescent COVID-19. CDR3 DNA: TGTGCCAGCGGGGGCATAAACTATGGCTACACCTTC. It specifies CASGGINYGYTF. Supplemented by reference TRBV9 and TRBJ1-2, the full variable domain reads DSGVTQTPKHLITATGQRVTLRCSPRSGDLSVYWYQQSLDQGLQFLIQYYNGEERAKGNILERFSAQQFPDLHSELNLSSLELGDSALYFCASGGINYGYTFGSGTRLTVV.